This record looks at one T cell receptor beta chain sequence and its context. RNA in amounts of roughly 0.45 to 1 ug was reverse transcribed with random hexamers. Amplification of TCR beta CDR3 across 54 Vbeta and 13 Jbeta was performed with immunoSEQ multiplex PCR. Using its own MiXCR run on the immunoSEQ multiplex PCR reads, TCRdb lists one record per CDR3 protein. This sample has around 220,000 distinct CDR3 sequences; about 94% occur once, and the top ten carry approximately 0.13%. Sequencing of TCR beta was performed on blood CD8+ T cells and on blood CD4+ T cells. Relapsing-remitting disease, either stable or active, was present in the treatment-naive patients who were the multiple sclerosis controls. TEMRA cells were FACS-enriched, unlike CD8+ and CD4+ T cells, which were negatively isolated. The data are from a study of CD8 T cells in Susac syndrome. Material for sequencing was CD8+ T cells from PBMCs. This clonotype was sampled from a human donor with multiple sclerosis.

The DNA for the CDR3 is TGTGCCAGCAGCCAAGAGGAGGCGTCCAGCCAGGCTCCCCTCCACTTT. Encoded protein: CASSQEEASSQAPLHF. The rearrangement links TRBV4-2 to TRBJ1-6; D is ambiguous. The CDR3 runs 16 residues. V was trimmed by 0 bases and J by 13 bases, leaving 19 bases between them. The germline CDR1 and CDR2 sequences are LGHNA and YNFKEQ.